Shown below are 22 T cell receptor beta chains from a single sample sequenced in a study of shared clonotypes between healthy human individuals. Using immunoSEQ multiplex PCR, the repertoire was profiled, and TCRdb retains in-frame clones only, with some absent. The repertoire holds approximately 480,000 clones, with about 79% as singletons. Sequencing used PBMCs. These TCRs come from a woman between 35 and 50 years old in good health. Some clones in this sample may be carry-over from other donors' samples.

This chain uses TRBV18 with TRBJ1-2; a weak D match, TRBD1 (6 bases). Germline V gives CDR1 KGHSH, CDR2 LQKENI. The CDR3 loop spans 14 amino acids. The germline V and J ends were trimmed by 2 bases and 4 bases, with 11 bases remaining between them. The CDR3 reads CASSPTGQIYGYTF. The CDR3 coding sequence is TGTGCCAGCTCACCAACCGGACAGATCTATGGCTACACCTTC.

This chain uses TRBV5-1 with TRBJ2-7, with 8 nucleotides matching TRBD1. Trimming at V came to 3 bases and at J to 6 bases, leaving 17 bases not matched to a gene. Germline loops: CDR1 SGHRS, CDR2 YFSETQ. The CDR3 spans 17 residues. The CDR3 spells CASSSGQAEGGRSEQYF. CDR3 DNA: TGCGCCAGCAGCTCGGGACAGGCTGAGGGAGGACGGTCCGAGCAGTACTTC.

This clone was detected once. The chain links TRBV25-1 to TRBJ2-5; TRBD2 matches at 7 bases. The J call may be mistaken, given a closer DNA end match to TRBJ2-7. CDR3 length equals 13 residues. The germline CDR1 and CDR2 sequences are MGHDK and SYGVNS. The CDR3 nucleotides read TGTGCCAGCAGTGAATGGACTAGCTACGAGCAGTACTTC. Its translation: CASSEWTSYEQYF.

CDR3 sequence reads: CASSLSRYNEQFF. In DNA form, the CDR3 reads TGTGCCAGCAGTTTATCCCGGTACAATGAGCAGTTCTTC. The chain couples TRBV27 to TRBJ2-1; D ambiguous. This CDR3 has 13 residues. Trimming shortened V by 0 bases and J by 4 bases, and 4 bases separated the two germline ends. The germline V gene encodes CDR1 MNHEY and CDR2 SMNVEV (reference sequence).

The V call is TRBV4-2, the J call TRBJ2-4; possible D gene TRBD1, 6 bases. V was trimmed by 1 base and J by 9 bases, leaving 13 bases between them. The CDR3 consists of 14 residues. Germline V gene lookup returns CDR1 LGHNA and CDR2 YNFKEQ. CDR3 region: CASSQAGQSSIQYF. CDR3 bases: TGTGCCAGCAGCCAAGCTGGACAGAGTAGCATTCAGTACTTC.

This chain connects TRBV10-2 to TRBJ1-5; 8 positions agree with TRBD1. This CDR3 comprises 15 residues. V shed 2 bases and J 6 bases; nucleotides not matched to a gene: 6. CDR1 is WSHSY, CDR2 SAAADI, per germline. Here the CDR3 reads CASSEPQGAGQPQHF. The CDR3 coding sequence is TGCGCCAGCAGTGAGCCTCAGGGGGCGGGTCAGCCCCAGCATTTT.

This clone was picked up a small number of times. The J gene is TRBJ2-1, the V gene TRBV6-1; the D is unclear. The CDR3 totals 13 residues. The V gene lost 6 bases and the J gene lost 9 bases, with 15 bases spanning the gap. Germline V lookup: CDR1 MNHNS, CDR2 SASEGT. As DNA, the CDR3 is TGTGCCAGCAGCCAAGGAAGTTATGGTGAGCAGTTCTTC. Residues: CASSQGSYGEQFF.

J is TRBJ1-1 and V is TRBV2; D not resolved. V lost 5 bases to trimming and J lost 5 bases, with 9 bases between them. CDR3 length: 12 amino acids. Germline CDR1 and CDR2: SNHLY and FYNNEI. In DNA form, the CDR3 reads TGTGCCAGCAGTCCCCCCAATACTGAAGCTTTCTTT. This gives the protein CASSPPNTEAFF.

This clone showed up just once. The chain links TRBV5-6 to TRBJ2-7; no firm D call. This CDR3 spans 16 amino acids. The V end lost 4 bases, the J end lost 0 bases, and 17 bases lay between the germline ends. CDR1 and CDR2 from the germline V gene are SGHDT and YYEEEE. In nucleotides, the CDR3 is TGTGCCAGCAGCGCCCTTACTGCGATAAGCTCCTACGAGCAGTACTTC. Translated: CASSALTAISSYEQYF.

This chain links TRBV29-1 with TRBJ1-3; D unclear. Germline CDR1 and CDR2: SQVTM and ANQGSEA. The CDR3 spans 10 residues. Trimming removed 7 bases from V and 3 bases from J, with 4 bases in between. The DNA for the CDR3 is TGCAGCGGATGTGGAAACACCATATATTTT. Translation: CSGCGNTIYF.

With regard to this clone: It may be a read error: a sequence one base away is much more abundant. The chain links TRBV28 to TRBJ1-2; D uncertain. The V gene lost 8 bases and the J gene lost 5 bases, with 21 bases spanning the gap. This CDR3 is built from 15 residues. From germline, CDR1 is MDHEN and CDR2 SYDVKM. The CDR3 here is CASAGILWVRYGYTF. The CDR3 DNA sequence: TGTGCCAGCGCGGGAATTTTGTGGGTGAGGTATGGCTACACCTTC.

This clone appeared once. CDR3 in DNA: TGTGCCTGGAGTGGGACAGATGGTTCACCCCTCCACTTT. Its protein product is CAWSGTDGSPLHF. The chain carries TRBV30 and TRBJ1-6, with D tentatively TRBD1 (6 bases). Trimming took 1 base from V and 9 from J, leaving 10 bases between them. Germline V gives CDR1 GTSNPN, CDR2 SVGIG (reference sequence). CDR3 size: 13 residues.

The V gene is TRBV6-4, the J gene TRBJ1-5, with a tentative D call TRBD1 (6 bases). Germline loops: CDR1 MRHNA, CDR2 SNTAGT. There are 13 residues in the CDR3. V lost 6 bases, J lost 5 bases, and 11 bases lay in between. CDR3 sequence (DNA): TGTGCCAGCAGCCGGGGGCAGGATCAGCCCCAGCATTTT. Its translation is CASSRGQDQPQHF.

The chain is built from TRBV28 and TRBJ2-7; possible D gene TRBD2, 6 bases. The CDR3 length is 13 residues. V lost 7 bases and J 6 bases, leaving 16 bases between the germline ends. Germline CDR1 and CDR2: MDHEN and SYDVKM. CDR3: CASTSSAGSEQYF. CDR3 in DNA: TGTGCCAGCACCTCATCGGCGGGGTCCGAGCAGTACTTC.

The rearrangement links TRBV7-9 to TRBJ2-1; TRBD2 aligns across 9 bases. The trim removed 5 bases at V and 7 bases at J, leaving 9 bases unmatched. The CDR3 spans 15 residues. CDR1 SEHNR and CDR2 FQNEAQ come from the germline V gene (reference sequence). CDR3 coding DNA: TGTGCCAGCAGCGTTAGCGGGAGTGCTACGAATGAGCAGTTCTTC. This sequence encodes CASSVSGSATNEQFF. Drawing the rest from reference TRBV7-9 and TRBJ2-1, the complete variable domain is DTGVSQNPRHKITKRGQNVTFRCDPISEHNRLYWYRQTLGQGPEFLTYFQNEAQLEKSRLLSDRFSAERPKGSFSTLEIQRTEQGDSAMYLCASSVSGSATNEQFFGPGTRLTVL.

V and J are TRBV5-6 and TRBJ1-2; D ambiguous. The germline V gene encodes CDR1 SGHDT and CDR2 YYEEEE. V lost 1 base, J lost 2 bases, and 9 bases lay in between. This CDR3 comprises 14 residues. DNA for the CDR3: TGTGCCAGCAGCTTGTCACAAGAGAACTATGGCTACACCTTC. Translation: CASSLSQENYGYTF.

V and J are TRBV19 and TRBJ2-6, with D hard to call. With 5 bases removed from V and 2 bases from J, the gap between germline ends came to 7 bases. The CDR3 length is 14 residues. The germline CDR1 and CDR2 sequences are LNHDA and SQIVND (reference sequence). The CDR3 DNA is TGTGCCAGTAGTGGGGATGCTGGGGCCAACGTCCTGACTTTC. This codes for CASSGDAGANVLTF. The full variable domain, rest sourced from reference TRBV19 and TRBJ2-6, is DGGITQSPKYLFRKEGQNVTLSCEQNLNHDAMYWYRQDPGQGLRLIYYSQIVNDFQKGDIAEGYSVSREKKESFPLTVTSAQKNPTAFYLCASSGDAGANVLTFGAGSRLTVL.

The chain recombines TRBV19 with TRBJ2-1; perhaps D is TRBD1 or TRBD2 (5 bases each). Trimming removed 6 bases from V and 8 bases from J, with 20 bases in between. This CDR3 spans 15 amino acids. Germline CDR1 reads LNHDA; CDR2 reads SQIVND (reference sequence). The DNA of the CDR3 is TGTGCCAGTAGCGCCGGGACCCAAGTCCAACATGAGCAGTTCTTC. As protein: CASSAGTQVQHEQFF.

This clone was seen only a few times. The chain recombines TRBV27 with TRBJ1-5; D unresolved. Trimming took off 3 bases at V and 2 bases at J, with 11 bases between the two ends. The V gene's germline CDR1 is MNHEY and CDR2 SMNVEV (reference sequence). The CDR3 covers 15 residues. The CDR3 region is CASSLWGVGNQPQHF. DNA for the CDR3: TGTGCCAGCAGTTTGTGGGGTGTCGGCAATCAGCCCCAGCATTTT.

This chain uses TRBV30 with TRBJ2-3, with D unresolved. From germline, CDR1 is GTSNPN and CDR2 SVGIG (reference sequence). This CDR3 contains 15 residues. V gave up 0 bases and J gave up 3 bases, with 13 bases separating them. The CDR3 loop reads CAWSVGSPGTDTQYF. The CDR3 bases are TGTGCCTGGAGTGTCGGGTCACCAGGTACAGATACGCAGTATTTT. The variable domain in full, with the rest retrieved from reference TRBV30 and TRBJ2-3, is SQTIHQWPATLVQPVGSPLSLECTVEGTSNPNLYWYRQAAGRGLQLLFYSVGIGQISSEVPQNLSASRPQDRQFILSSKKLLLSDSGFYLCAWSVGSPGTDTQYFGPGTRLTVL.

The chain combines TRBV4-3 with TRBJ2-7, with TRBD2 matching 10 bases. This CDR3 comprises 15 residues. CDR1 is LGHNA and CDR2 is YSLEER in the germline V gene. The trim removed 1 base at V and 3 bases at J, leaving 3 bases unmatched. The CDR3 nucleotides read TGCGCCAGCAGCCAAGCTAGCGGGAGTAACTACGAGCAGTACTTC. It translates to CASSQASGSNYEQYF.

The rearrangement uses TRBV27 and TRBJ2-7; D is uncertain. The CDR3 runs to 14 residues. V lost 6 bases, J lost 6 bases, and 18 bases lay in between. CDR1 and CDR2 (germline): MNHEY, SMNVEV (reference sequence). CDR3 loop: CASSRVPLAGEQYF. In nucleotides, the CDR3 is TGTGCCAGCAGCCGGGTGCCTTTGGCTGGCGAGCAGTACTTC.